This T cell receptor beta chain comes out of a study of CD8+ T cells in alopecia areata. Trimming stripped 0 bases from V and 2 bases from J, with 14 bases between. Germline values: CDR1 MNHEY, CDR2 SVGAGI. CDR3 length: 16 residues. RNA was isolated and reverse transcribed to cDNA, the sequencing template. This table comes from immunoSEQ multiplex PCR, and its TCRdb copy is limited to in-frame clones, with some not included. The sample includes around 100,000 clones, around three fifths seen only once; the top ten take more than 8%. V is TRBV6-5 and J is TRBJ2-7; D not resolved. This receptor was identified in a human donor in good health. Sequencing was performed on CD4+ T cells sorted from blood. CDR3 region: CASSYSVRRAPYEQYF. The CDR3 DNA reads as TGTGCCAGCAGTTACTCGGTCAGAAGAGCTCCCTACGAGCAGTACTTC.